A selection of T cell receptor beta chains follows, all from one sample in a study of cytomegalovirus exposure and HLA in healthy donors. Only in-frame clones appear in the TCRdb table, and some are missing; sequencing was by immunoSEQ multiplex PCR. This table has over 100,000 clones, about 70% appearing once. The sequencing input was PBMCs. The source is a male donor in good health and CMV-seronegative. The CDR3 runs from the conserved cysteine through the conserved F or W. Fields, in order: D gene, J gene, V gene, clone size, CDR3 DNA, CDR3 protein. The D gene is left open where the match is weak. The listing skips clone size in some rows; elsewhere it reads once, few, many or a size class.

. | TRBJ1-1 | TRBV9 | . | TGTGCCAGCAGCGTAGGAGAGGTCACTGAAGCTTTCTTT | CASSVGEVTEAFF
TRBD1 | TRBJ2-1 | TRBV7-6 | . | TGTGCCAGCAGCTCGATGACAGGGGCCTACAATGAGCAGTTCTTC | CASSSMTGAYNEQFF
. | TRBJ2-3 | TRBV6-1 | once | TGTGCCAGCAGGTACAGGGTCGATACGCAGTATTTT | CASRYRVDTQYF
. | TRBJ2-5 | TRBV28 | . | TGTGCCAGCAGTTTAGCGGGAAGGATCCAAGAGACCCAGTACTTC | CASSLAGRIQETQYF
TRBD1 | TRBJ1-5 | TRBV11-2 | . | TGTGCCAGCAGCGACCCCGGGACAGCAAGTCAGCCCCAGCATTTT | CASSDPGTASQPQHF
TRBD2 | TRBJ2-1 | TRBV29-1 | . | TGCAGCGTTGAACACGGGCGGGGGACTAGCTCCTACAATGAGCAGTTCTTC | CSVEHGRGTSSYNEQFF
TRBD1 | TRBJ1-2 | TRBV6-6 | . | TGTGCCAGCAGTACGACAGGGGACTATGGCTACACCTTC | CASSTTGDYGYTF
TRBD1 | TRBJ2-5 | TRBV7-2 | . | TGTGCCAGCAGCTCCCCAGGGGGCCGTGAGACCCAGTACTTC | CASSSPGGRETQYF
TRBD1 | TRBJ2-7 | TRBV4-1 | few | TGTGCCAGCAGCCAAGACAGGGGGCTCTACGAGCAGTACTTC | CASSQDRGLYEQYF
. | TRBJ2-1 | TRBV7-9 | once | TGTTCCAGCAGCTTAGGGGCCAGCGGAAAGGATGAGCAGTTCTTC | CSSSLGASGKDEQFF
TRBD2 | TRBJ2-2 | TRBV12-5 | few | TGTGCTAGTGGTTTGGATCCAGCGGGCTGGGGGGGAACCGGGGAGCTGTTTTTT | CASGLDPAGWGGTGELFF
TRBD2 | TRBJ2-1 | TRBV28 | . | TGTGCCAGCAGACACGGGACTAGCGGGAGCGCCTACAATGAGCAGTTCTTC | CASRHGTSGSAYNEQFF
TRBD1 | TRBJ2-5 | TRBV7-3 | . | TGTGCCAGCAGTACAGGGGGCGGAGAGACCCAGTACTTC | CASSTGGGETQYF
TRBD1 | TRBJ1-1 | TRBV7-2 | . | TGTGCCAGCAGCTCCCAGACAGGGAGCACTGAAGCTTTCTTT | CASSSQTGSTEAFF
TRBD1 | TRBJ2-3 | TRBV7-8 | . | TGTGCCAGCAGCTTAGTTTTCGGTTCAGGGGGCGCAGATACGCAGTATTTT | CASSLVFGSGGADTQYF
TRBD1 | TRBJ2-2 | TRBV18 | . | TGTGCCAGCTCCCCCATCTCCATCCTACAGGGGGCGTCTAACACCGGGGAGCTGTTTTTT | CASSPISILQGASNTGELFF
. | TRBJ1-2 | TRBV7-4 | . | TGTGCCAGCAGGCCCGTGGGCCGGCAGGGCGACTATGGCTACACCTTC | CASRPVGRQGDYGYTF
. | TRBJ1-6 | TRBV4-2 | . | TGTGCCAGCAGATCCTTGGGGGGGATTTCACCCCTCCACTTT | CASRSLGGISPLHF
TRBD1 | TRBJ1-1 | TRBV29-1 | once | TGCAGCGCGGGGGGGACAGGGGGAAAGAACACTGAAGCTTTCTTT | CSAGGTGGKNTEAFF
. | TRBJ2-3 | TRBV11-3 | . | TGTGCCAGCAGCCCACGGGGTCCAGGCCCAGATACGCAGTATTTT | CASSPRGPGPDTQYF
. | TRBJ2-5 | TRBV11-3 | . | TGTGCCAGCAGCTTAATGACAGGCGCCCAAGAGACCCAGTACTTC | CASSLMTGAQETQYF
TRBD2 | TRBJ2-7 | TRBV7-3 | . | TGTGCCAGCAGCCCCCCTCGACTAGCGAATCAGTACGAGCAGTACTTC | CASSPPRLANQYEQYF
TRBD1 | TRBJ2-5 | TRBV4-3 | . | TGCGCCAGCAGCGGGACAGCCCAAGAGACCCAGTACTTC | CASSGTAQETQYF
TRBD2 | TRBJ2-7 | TRBV7-2 | . | TGTGCCAGCAGCCTCGGGACTAGCGGGTTAGGTCAGCAGTACTTC | CASSLGTSGLGQQYF
TRBD1 | TRBJ2-1 | TRBV2 | . | TGTGCCAGCAGTGAAGTCCGGGACAGGGGGCGAAATGAGCAGTTCTTC | CASSEVRDRGRNEQFF
. | TRBJ1-2 | TRBV29-1 | few | TGCAGCGTTGACGTGGCGGGGAATAACTATGGCTACACCTTC | CSVDVAGNNYGYTF
TRBD2 | TRBJ2-5 | TRBV4-2 | once | TGTGCCCTGGCGGGGCTGACTAGCGGGAGGGCAGGAGAGACCCAGTACTTC | CALAGLTSGRAGETQYF